The present TCR beta chain was sequenced within a study of OX40 agonist ivuxolimab in advanced cancers. As for the study in general: Checkpoint inhibitors had been given previously to around 38% of patients.

The table came from immunoSEQ multiplex PCR; TCRdb's copy has only in-frame clones and leaves some out. The sample shows 60,000 to 75,000 clones, almost 95% of them seen only once. Study outcomes and limitations: Some nonresponders additionally presented with little normalized T-cell clonal expansion. CD4+ and CD8+ T cells in blood underwent clonal expansion by week 6 at 0.1 to 3.0 mg/kg. CD4+ T cells averaged fewer expanded clones than CD8+ T cells.

For this clone: Its cognate antigen is unknown.

V was pared by 4 bases and J by 3 bases, with 11 bases of the junction left unmatched. Germline V gene sequence: CDR1 SGHAT, CDR2 FQNNGV. This CDR3 contains 16 residues. This rearrangement joins TRBV11-2 to TRBJ2-5; 7 bases match TRBD1. The sequencing used CD4+ or CD8+ T cells sorted from blood, collected in a trial of the OX40 agonist ivuxolimab. This TCR derives from an adult with an advanced solid tumor such as melanoma, head and neck, liver or kidney cancer. The CDR3 loop is CASSSGWDSNKETQYF. CDR3 coding DNA: TGTGCCAGCAGCTCAGGCTGGGACAGTAATAAAGAGACCCAGTACTTC.